The clone carrying this T cell receptor (beta chain) counts as medium-sized. Its cognate antigen is unknown. The library was prepared for alpha chains; this beta chain is a stray read, so its frequency means little. The data originate from a study of spatial heterogeneity in lung cancer. Each CDR3 protein is one row after TCRdb ran MiXCR on the 5' RACE reads. This sample carries thousands of distinct CDR3 sequences, roughly an eighth of them seen once, and the ten largest clones take roughly an eighth. Time point indicated: sample taken at primary tumor resection. Whole-study findings and limits: Tumor mutation counts were tracked by expanded intratumoral alpha and beta TCR counts.

The source is a male donor with early-stage non-small cell lung cancer. The sequencing here drew on lung tumor tissue, taken at surgery.

The CDR3 DNA reads as TGTGCCAGCAGCCCTTCACTAGCGGTGGGATTGTACGAGCAGTACTTC. It yields the protein CASSPSLAVGLYEQYF. The V and J genes are TRBV7-9 and TRBJ2-7; 8 nucleotides align to TRBD2. Germline CDR1 reads SEHNR; CDR2 reads FQNEAQ (reference sequence). The CDR3 is made up of 16 amino acids. Losses at the gene ends were 5 bases for V and 4 bases for J; bases not matched to a gene: 13.